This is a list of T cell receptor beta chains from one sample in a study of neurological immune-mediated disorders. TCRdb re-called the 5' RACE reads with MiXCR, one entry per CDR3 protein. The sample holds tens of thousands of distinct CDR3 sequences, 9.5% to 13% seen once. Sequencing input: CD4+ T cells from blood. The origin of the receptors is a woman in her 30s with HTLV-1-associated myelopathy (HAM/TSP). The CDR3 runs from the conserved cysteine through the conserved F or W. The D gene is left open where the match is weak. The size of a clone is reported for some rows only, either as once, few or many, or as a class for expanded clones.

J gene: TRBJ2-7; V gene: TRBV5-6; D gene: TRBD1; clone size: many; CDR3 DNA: TGTGCCAGCAGTCACCGGGACAGGGGATCCTACGAGCAGTACTTC; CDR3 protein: CASSHRDRGSYEQYF
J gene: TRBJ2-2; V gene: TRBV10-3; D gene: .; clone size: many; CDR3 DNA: TGTGCCATCAGTGAGGTTCGGACGGGGAACACCGGGGAGCTGTTTTTT; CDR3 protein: CAISEVRTGNTGELFF
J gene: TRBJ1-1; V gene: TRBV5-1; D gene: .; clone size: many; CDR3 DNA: .; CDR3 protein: CASSSSVGQEAFF
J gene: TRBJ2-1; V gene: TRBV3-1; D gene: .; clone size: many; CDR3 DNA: TGTGCCAGCAGCCAACGGCAGAACTCCTACAATGAGCAGTTCTTC; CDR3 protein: CASSQRQNSYNEQFF
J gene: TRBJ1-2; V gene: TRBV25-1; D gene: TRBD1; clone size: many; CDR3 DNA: TGTGCCAGCAGTTTACAGGGGTCCCGGGGCTACACCTTC; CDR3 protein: CASSLQGSRGYTF
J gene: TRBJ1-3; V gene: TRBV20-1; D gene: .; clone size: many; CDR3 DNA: TGCAGTGCTAGGAGGGGAAACACCATATATTTT; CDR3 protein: CSARRGNTIYF
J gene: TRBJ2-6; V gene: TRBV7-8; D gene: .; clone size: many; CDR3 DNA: TGTGCCAGCAGCTTAGAAGGTGGGGGGTCTTCTGGGGCCAACGTCCTGACTTTC; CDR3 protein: CASSLEGGGSSGANVLTF
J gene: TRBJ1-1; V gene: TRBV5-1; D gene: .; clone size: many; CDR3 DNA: TGCGCCAGCAGCTTGGAGGGGTCGGACAGGAACACTGAAGCTTTCTTT; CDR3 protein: CASSLEGSDRNTEAFF
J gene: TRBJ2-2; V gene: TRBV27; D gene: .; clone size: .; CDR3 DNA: TGTGCCAGCAGTCCCACAGCGAACACCGGGGAGCTGTTTTTT; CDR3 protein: CASSPTANTGELFF
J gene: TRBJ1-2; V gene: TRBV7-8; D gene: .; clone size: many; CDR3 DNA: TGTGCCAGCAGCTTTTCAGGGGCGGGGGGCTACACCTTC; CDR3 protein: CASSFSGAGGYTF
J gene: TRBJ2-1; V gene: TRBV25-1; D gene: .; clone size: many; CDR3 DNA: TGTGCCAGCGGACAGAGCTACAATGAGCAGTTCTTC; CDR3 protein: CASGQSYNEQFF
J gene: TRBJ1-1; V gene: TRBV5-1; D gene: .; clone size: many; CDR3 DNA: TGCGCCAGCAGCACGGGATGGAACACTGAAGCTTTCTTT; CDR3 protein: CASSTGWNTEAFF
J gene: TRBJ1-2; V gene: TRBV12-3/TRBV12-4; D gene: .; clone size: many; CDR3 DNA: TGTGCCAGCAGTACCAGGGGTAGGCACTATGGCTACACCTTC; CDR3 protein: CASSTRGRHYGYTF
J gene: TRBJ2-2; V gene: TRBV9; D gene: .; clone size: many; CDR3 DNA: TGTGCCAGCAGCGTAGGGGTGCGCCTGAACACCGGGGAGCTGTTTTTT; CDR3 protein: CASSVGVRLNTGELFF
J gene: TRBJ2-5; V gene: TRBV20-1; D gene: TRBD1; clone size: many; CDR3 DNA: TGCAGTGCTGGATATGAGGGGGCGAAGGAGACCCAGTACTTC; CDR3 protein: CSAGYEGAKETQYF
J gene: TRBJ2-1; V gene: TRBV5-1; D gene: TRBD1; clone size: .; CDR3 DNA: TGCGCCAGCAGTCACAGGGACAGGGGGGACAATGAGCAGTTCTTC; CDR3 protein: CASSHRDRGDNEQFF
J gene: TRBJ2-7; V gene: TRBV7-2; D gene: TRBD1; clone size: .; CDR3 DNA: TGTGCCAGCAGCTTAAGGACAGGGCCCTCCGAGCAGTACTTC; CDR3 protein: CASSLRTGPSEQYF
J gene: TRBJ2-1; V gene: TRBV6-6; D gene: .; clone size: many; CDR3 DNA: TGTGCCAGCGGGGGGGGCAGGGCCTACAATGAGCAGTTCTTC; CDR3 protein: CASGGGRAYNEQFF
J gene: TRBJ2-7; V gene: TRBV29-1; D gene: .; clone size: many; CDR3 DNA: TGCAGCGTTGAAGAGGGGCTCGGCAGGGGATTC; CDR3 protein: CSVEEGLGRGF
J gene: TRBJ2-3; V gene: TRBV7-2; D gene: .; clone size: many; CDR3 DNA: TGTGCCAGCAGCACGACAGCGGCCACAGATACGCAGTATTTT; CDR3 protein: CASSTTAATDTQYF
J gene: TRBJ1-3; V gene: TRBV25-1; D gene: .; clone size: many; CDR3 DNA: TGTGCCAGCACAACTTCTGGAAACACCATATATTTT; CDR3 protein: CASTTSGNTIYF
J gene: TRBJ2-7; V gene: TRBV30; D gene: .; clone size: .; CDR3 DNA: TGTGCCTGGAGCCCTGGGGGGGCAGGGAGCTACGAGCAGTACTTC; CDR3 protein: CAWSPGGAGSYEQYF
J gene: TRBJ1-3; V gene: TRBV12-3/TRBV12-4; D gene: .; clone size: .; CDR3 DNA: TGTGCCAGCAGTTTAGCGAGGAAATCTGGAAACACCATATATTTT; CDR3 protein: CASSLARKSGNTIYF
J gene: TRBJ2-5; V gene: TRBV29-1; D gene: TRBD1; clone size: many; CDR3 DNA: TGCAGCGCCCACCGGGACAGCAGGGGTAGAGGTCAAGAGACCCAGTACTTC; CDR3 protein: CSAHRDSRGRGQETQYF
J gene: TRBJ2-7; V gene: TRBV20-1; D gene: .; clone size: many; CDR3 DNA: TGCAGTGCTACTCTGCCACAGGGGACTAAGATCGAGCAGTACTTC; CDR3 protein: CSATLPQGTKIEQYF
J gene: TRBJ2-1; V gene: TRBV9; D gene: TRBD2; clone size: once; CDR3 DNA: TGTGCCAGCAGCGTATTAAGCGGGGCCCCCCACAATGAGCAGTTCTTC; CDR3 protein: CASSVLSGAPHNEQFF
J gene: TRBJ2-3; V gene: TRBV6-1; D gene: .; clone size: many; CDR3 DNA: TGTGCCAGCAGCCTTACAGGGTTGGATACGCAGTATTTT; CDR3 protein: CASSLTGLDTQYF
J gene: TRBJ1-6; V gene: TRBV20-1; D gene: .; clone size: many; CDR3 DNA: TGCAGTGCTAGACCCGACAGAGGCTTTGGTTCACCCCTCCACTTT; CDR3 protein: CSARPDRGFGSPLHF
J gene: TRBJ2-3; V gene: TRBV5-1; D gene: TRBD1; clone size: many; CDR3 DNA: TGCGCCAGCAGCTTGGGGGACAGGGATGGGAATACGCAGTATTTT; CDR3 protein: CASSLGDRDGNTQYF
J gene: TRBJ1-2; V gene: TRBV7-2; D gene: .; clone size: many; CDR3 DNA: TGTGCCAGCAGCCTCGGGGGGCGCTATGGCTACACCTTC; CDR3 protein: CASSLGGRYGYTF
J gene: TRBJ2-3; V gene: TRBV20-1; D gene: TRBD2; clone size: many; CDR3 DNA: TGCAGTGCCCCGCGGGGGGGGGCAGATACGCAGTATTTT; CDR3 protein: CSAPRGGADTQYF
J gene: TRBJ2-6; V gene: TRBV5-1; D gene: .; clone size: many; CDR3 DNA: TGCGCCAGCAGCTTGGGTGCCGTCTCTGGGGCCAACGTCCTGACTTTC; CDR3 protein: CASSLGAVSGANVLTF
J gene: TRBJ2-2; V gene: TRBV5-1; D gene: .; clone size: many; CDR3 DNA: TGCGCCAGCAGCTTGCGCAGGCGGAATGAACAGAACACCGGGGAGCTGTTTTTT; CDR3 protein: CASSLRRRNEQNTGELFF
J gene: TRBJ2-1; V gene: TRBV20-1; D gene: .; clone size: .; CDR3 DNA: TGCAGTGCGTGGACAGCCTACAATGAGCAGTTCTTC; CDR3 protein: CSAWTAYNEQFF
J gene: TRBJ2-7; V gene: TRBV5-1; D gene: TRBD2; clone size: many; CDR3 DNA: TGCGCCAGCAGCTACCAAGGGACTAGCGGGGGGGCTCAGGAGCAGTACTTC; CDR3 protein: CASSYQGTSGGAQEQYF
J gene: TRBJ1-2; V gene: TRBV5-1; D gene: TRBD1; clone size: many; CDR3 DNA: TGCGCCAGCAGCCCCAAACAGGGGCACAACTATGGCTACACCTTC; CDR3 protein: CASSPKQGHNYGYTF
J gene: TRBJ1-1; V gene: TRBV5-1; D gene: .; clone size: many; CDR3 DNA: TGCGCCAGCAGCTCGGGGTACGAGGCAAACACTGAAGCTTTCTTT; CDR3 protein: CASSSGYEANTEAFF
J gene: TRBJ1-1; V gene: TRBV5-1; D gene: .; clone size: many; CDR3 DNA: TGCGCCAGCAGCGCCGACAGCAGGAACACTGAAGCTTTCTTT; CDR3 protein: CASSADSRNTEAFF
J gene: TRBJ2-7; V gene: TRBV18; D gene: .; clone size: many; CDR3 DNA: TGTGCCAGCTCACTCGGGACACTTACCTACGAGCAGTACTTC; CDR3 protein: CASSLGTLTYEQYF
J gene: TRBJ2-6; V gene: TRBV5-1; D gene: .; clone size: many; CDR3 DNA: TGCGCCAGCTCACGTGGTAACTCTGGAGCCAACGTCCTGACTTTC; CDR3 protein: CASSRGNSGANVLTF
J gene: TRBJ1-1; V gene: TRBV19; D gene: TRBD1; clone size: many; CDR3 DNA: TGTGCCAGTTGGGACAGGGGCCGGAACACTGAAGCTTTCTTT; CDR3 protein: CASWDRGRNTEAFF
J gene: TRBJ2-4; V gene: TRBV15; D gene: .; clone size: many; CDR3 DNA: TGTGCCACCAGTGCTGGGAAACAAAACATTCAGTACTTC; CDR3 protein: CATSAGKQNIQYF
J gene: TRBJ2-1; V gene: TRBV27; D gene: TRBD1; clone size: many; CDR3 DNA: TGTGCCAGCAGCGGAGACAGGGGGCTTCTTTTTAGCTCCTACAATGAGCAGTTCTTC; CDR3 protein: CASSGDRGLLFSSYNEQFF
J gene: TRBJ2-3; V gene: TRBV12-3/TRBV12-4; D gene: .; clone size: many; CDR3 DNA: TGTGCCAGCAGCATCCCGGGACACAGGGCAACAGATACGCAGTATTTT; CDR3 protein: CASSIPGHRATDTQYF
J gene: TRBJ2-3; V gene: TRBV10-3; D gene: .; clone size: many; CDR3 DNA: TGTGCCATCAGTGGGGGAGATACGCAGTATTTT; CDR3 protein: CAISGGDTQYF
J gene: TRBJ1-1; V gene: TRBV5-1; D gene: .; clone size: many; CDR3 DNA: TGCGCCAGCAGCTTGGCTGGCCGATCTGAAGCTTTCTTT; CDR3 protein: CASSLAGRSEAFF
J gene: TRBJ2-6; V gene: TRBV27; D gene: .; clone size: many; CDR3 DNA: TGTGCCAGCAGTTCCATTATCAGCTCTGGGGCCAACGTCCTGACTTTC; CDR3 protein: CASSSIISSGANVLTF
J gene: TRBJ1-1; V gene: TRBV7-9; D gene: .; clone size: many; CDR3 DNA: TGTGCCAGCAGCTTAGGACCTTCGGCGGGGACCGGATTCACTGAAGCTTTCTTT; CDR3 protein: CASSLGPSAGTGFTEAFF
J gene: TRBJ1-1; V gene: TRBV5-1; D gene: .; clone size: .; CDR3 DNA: TGCGTCAACAGCGATAAAACGTCGAACACTGAAGCTTTCTTT; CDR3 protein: CVNSDKTSNTEAFF
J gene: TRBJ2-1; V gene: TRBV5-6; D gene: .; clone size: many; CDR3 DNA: TGTGCCAGCAGCTTACAGGGCATCTACAATGAGCAGTTCTTC; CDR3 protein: CASSLQGIYNEQFF
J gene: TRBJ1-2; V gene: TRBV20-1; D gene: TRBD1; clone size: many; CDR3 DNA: TGCAGTGCTAGAGATGGGCGACAGGGAGTAACGGGCGGCTACACCTTC; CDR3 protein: CSARDGRQGVTGGYTF
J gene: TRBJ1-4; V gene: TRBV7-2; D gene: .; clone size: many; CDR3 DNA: TGTGCCAGCAGCTTAGGAATACAGGGAGGAAATGAAAAACTGTTTTTT; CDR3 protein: CASSLGIQGGNEKLFF
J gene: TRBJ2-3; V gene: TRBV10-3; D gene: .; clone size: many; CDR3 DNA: TGTGCCATCAGGGACTCCTGGGGACTGCAGTATTTT; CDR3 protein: CAIRDSWGLQYF
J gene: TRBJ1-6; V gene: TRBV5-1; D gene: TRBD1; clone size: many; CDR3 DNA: TGCGCCAGCAGCTTGGTTCCCCAGGGGGCTCTGGAATCACCCCTCCACTTT; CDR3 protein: CASSLVPQGALESPLHF
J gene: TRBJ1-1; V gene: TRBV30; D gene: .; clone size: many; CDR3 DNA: TGTGCCTGGAGTGCGGCCCGGACGGTGAACACTGAAGCTTTCTTT; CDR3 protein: CAWSAARTVNTEAFF